The clone carrying this T cell receptor beta chain was seen a few times. This entry is derived from a study of shared clonotypes between healthy human individuals. Per the germline V gene, CDR1 is WSHSY and CDR2 is SAAADI. The CDR3 totals 15 residues. V gave up 3 bases and J gave up 6 bases, with 16 bases separating them. Only in-frame clones appear in the TCRdb table, and some are missing; sequencing was by immunoSEQ multiplex PCR. The data hold 330,000 or so clones, with around 67% observed a single time. The rearrangement links TRBV10-2 to TRBJ2-3, with D possibly being TRBD2 (5 bases). The TCR originated in a man aged 25-45 years in good health. Sequencing was performed on memory CD4+ T cells sorted from blood. Stated subset: CD45RA-negative fraction. CDR3 nucleotides: TGCGCCAGCAGTGATGGCTCCGTCCCGGGGGATACGCAGTATTTT. Its protein is CASSDGSVPGDTQYF.